The present TCR beta chain was sequenced within a study of neurological immune-mediated disorders (dated 2019 in TCRdb). Regarding the study in general: Peripheral blood TCR-beta repertoires from HTLV-I-associated myelopathy (HAM/TSP) patients, multiple sclerosis patients and healthy controls were compared by UMI-based sequencing. Alongside PBMC samples, the set of more than 80 TCR-beta libraries contained longitudinal samples, technical triplicates, and paired CD4+ and CD8+ T-cell subsets that had been sorted. Each longitudinal HAM/TSP and healthy donor was sampled at 3 time-points spaced at about 3-45 month intervals. The cohort comprised roughly 65 subjects: 14 HAM/TSP patients, 35 or so multiple sclerosis patients and 20 or so healthy controls.

Points the paper makes about the study in general: No identical CDR3 amino acid sequences were shared among expanded clones across subjects, suggesting private TCR-beta repertoires in all groups. TCR clonal expansion was greatest in HAM/TSP patients and smallest in MS patients, who ranked below even healthy controls.

The CDR3 numbers 12 residues from cysteine through phenylalanine. Only the CDR3 DNA stays, 36 bases, in frame from base 1. The germline ends are 8 bases apart after V is trimmed by 3 bases and J by 5 bases. The time point label, as the study defines it: longitudinal time-point 2. The healthy controls were volunteers from blood banks in Maryland, USA. For unsorted PBMC libraries, 2 million PBMCs were used after storage in RNAlater at -80 degrees C until RNA extraction. Peripheral blood was subjected to Ficoll-Hypaque density gradient centrifugation to isolate PBMCs, which were then cryopreserved in liquid nitrogen. This clonotype was seen repeatedly, ten times or more. The specificity of this receptor is unknown. No clone much larger than this one lies a single base away; base qualities are absent. To synthesize cDNA, template-switch 5'RACE was performed with a primer carrying a 10-nucleotide random unique molecular identifier so that each TCR transcript was tagged. Every sequencing run covered 15-18 subjects and yielded more than 200 million TCR-beta sequences. The RNeasy kit was used to extract total RNA. The KAPA Real-time Library Amplification kit was used to amplify TCR-beta VDJ regions with primers for the TCR constant region and the 5'RACE anchor. Sample indexes and Illumina adaptors were added in a first PCR, after which library yield was increased in a second PCR. After Ampure bead purification, the TCR product of roughly 650 bp was size-selected on a 2% E-gel SizeSelection system. Before pooling, library quality was checked on a Bioanalyzer, concentration was measured with Qubit, and libraries were quantified with the Kapa Library Quantification kit. Paired-end 2 x 150 bp sequencing of the libraries was performed on an Illumina HiSeq 2500. To increase sequence diversity, roughly 25-31% phiX was spiked into each library pool. The paper's processing steps were these. The quality-filtered reads were processed with the UMI-based MiGEC pipeline, whose error correction step removed more than 85% of the raw TCR sequences. IMGT germline references were used for aligning VDJ genes, and each clonotype was defined as a unique CDR3 amino acid sequence together with its V-J genes. Clonal expansion, Shannon diversity and CDR3 relatedness (CalcPairwiseDistances, ClusterSamples) were evaluated with VDJtools, and phylogenetic trees were built with CLCbio workbench. Expanded clones were defined as having at least 8 unique UMIs, based on coefficient-of-variation modelling across technical triplicates. TCRdb took the public reads, trimmed them with fastp at Q25, ran MiXCR for clone calling and kept in-frame beta chains. Identical CDR3 protein sequences are pooled into one entry, listed with their most common genes and DNA. These V and J calls derive from TCRdb rather than the authors' analysis. This sample lists 60,000 to 75,000 distinct CDR3 sequences; roughly 10% were detected once. Under 15% of the sample is taken by the ten largest.

This receptor was identified in a young man in good health. Sequences were obtained from PBMCs. Here the chain combines TRBV12-3 or TRBV12-4 and TRBJ2-7; no confident D gene assignment can be made. The CDR3 protein sequence reads: CASSFGMHEQYF. In nucleotides, the sequence is TGTGCCAGCAGTTTTGGGATGCACGAGCAGTACTTC.